Below, 4 T cell receptor beta chains from the same sample are listed, as sequenced in a study of radiation and T cells in renal cell carcinoma. As to time point: blood 2 weeks post-SBRT. The sample's treatment: 15 Gy SBRT to primary tumor, nephrectomy 4 weeks later. Method: immunoSEQ multiplex PCR; TCRdb's copy keeps in-frame clones and lacks some. The data contain about 58,000 clones, around 81% of them singletons. Sequenced here: blood, sampled from a patient whose treatment included radiotherapy and nephrectomy. These receptors originate from a man between 60 and 75 years old with renal cell carcinoma.

This clone was seen a few times. The V call is TRBV7-9, the J call TRBJ1-1, with 8 positions matching TRBD1. The CDR3 has 14 residues. The germline CDR1 and CDR2 sequences are SEHNR and FQNEAQ (reference sequence). J gave up 1 base and V 5 bases, and 3 bases lay outside the gene matches. DNA of the CDR3: TGTGCCAGCAGCATCGGACAGGGGAACACTGAAGCTTTCTTT. It specifies CASSIGQGNTEAFF. Full variable domain (remainder filled in from reference TRBV7-9 and TRBJ1-1): DTGVSQNPRHKITKRGQNVTFRCDPISEHNRLYWYRQTLGQGPEFLTYFQNEAQLEKSRLLSDRFSAERPKGSFSTLEIQRTEQGDSAMYLCASSIGQGNTEAFFGQGTRLTVV.

This clone was seen more than once but under ten times. The gene calls are TRBV6-6 and TRBJ1-2; a possible D gene is TRBD1 (5 bases). The V and J ends lost 6 bases and 5 bases respectively, with 19 bases between them. The CDR3 extends over 15 amino acids. Germline V CDR1 and CDR2: MNHNY, SVGAGI (reference sequence). Here the CDR3 DNA reads TGTGCCAGCAGCCCGCTTTCGGGGGGGTATTATGGCTACACCTTC. Protein sequence: CASSPLSGGYYGYTF.

This clone was picked up one time. The chain employs TRBV5-1 and TRBJ2-1; possible D gene TRBD2, 6 bases. This CDR3 is 12 amino acids long. V lost 7 bases to trimming and J lost 5 bases, with 10 bases between them. The germline V gene has CDR1 SGHRS and CDR2 YFSETQ. CDR3 sequence reads: CASSRGHNEQFF. CDR3 sequence (DNA): TGCGCCAGCTCGCGGGGCCACAATGAGCAGTTCTTC.

This chain joins TRBV7-6 and TRBJ2-7, with D possibly being TRBD1 (5 bases). In germline, CDR1 is SGHVS, CDR2 FNYEAQ. The CDR3 length is 16 residues. V was cut by 1 base and J by 1 base, with 14 bases left in between. CDR3 sequence: CASSLGPAGSSYEQYF. The DNA of the CDR3 is TGTGCCAGCAGCTTAGGTCCGGCAGGGTCTTCCTACGAGCAGTACTTC.